The clone carrying this T cell receptor (beta chain) was counted at least ten times. Its antigen is currently unknown. The CDR3 covers 13 residues. The V end was cut by 7 bases, the J end by 4 bases, with 12 bases between. From germline, CDR1 is KGHDR and CDR2 SFDVKD. These data are taken from a study of Graves' ophthalmopathy and Graves' hyperthyroidism. Study-wide findings and caveats: Ophthalmopathy progression was predicted by the model at less than 71% sensitivity and 72.22% specificity.

Scientists amplified the TCR beta CDR3 regions from RNA transcripts. RT-PCR was first run with HTBI primers, then multiplex PCR in a second round. Each CDR3 protein gets one entry after TCRdb re-called the multiplex PCR reads with MiXCR. Counted here are about 220,000 distinct CDR3 sequences, roughly 21% occurring once; the ten biggest clones make up approximately 39%. The V call is TRBV24-1, the J call TRBJ1-2; tentative D call: TRBD1 (5 bases). The receptor's source is a woman aged 50 to 65 with Graves' ophthalmopathy. Material for sequencing was peripheral blood. In nucleotides, the CDR3 is TGTGCCACCAGCGATACGGGGACCTATGGCTACACCTTC. Amino acid sequence: CATSDTGTYGYTF.